These T cell receptor beta chains were read from a single sample in a study of beta chain features in type 1 diabetes. Sequencing used immunoSEQ multiplex PCR; TCRdb keeps in-frame clones, though not all of them. The table shows a few hundred thousand clones, with around 9.6% occurring only once. Specimen: central memory CD4+ T cells from blood. Every receptor here comes from a man aged 30 to 45 with type 1 diabetes. Both conserved end residues are part of each CDR3. Each record gives: CDR3 length, clone size, J gene, V gene, CDR3 protein. Clone size is given for some rows only: seen once, a few or many times, or a class if the clone is expanded.

16,-,TRBJ1-1,TRBV5-1,CASSLRGQGARRAAFF
14,-,TRBJ2-3,TRBV28,CASIQGALTDTQYF
14,few,TRBJ2-5,TRBV7-9,CASSLDANFRTQYF
13,few,TRBJ1-5,TRBV2,CASDRASNQPQHF
15,few,TRBJ1-1,TRBV18,CASSPLDSVNTEAFF
13,few,TRBJ2-7,TRBV9,CASSRGSREVQYF
13,-,TRBJ2-7,TRBV6-5,CASQRGPSYEQYF
13,-,TRBJ2-2,TRBV2,CASRREGTGELFF
14,few,TRBJ1-1,TRBV14,CASSQDRINTEAFF
14,many,TRBJ2-3,TRBV28,CASSSPDRADTQYF
16,many,TRBJ1-5,TRBV19,CATDRGLPGSNQPQHF
12,few,TRBJ2-3,TRBV5-1,CASSRGTDTQYF
14,few,TRBJ1-2,TRBV4-1,CASSQDRYKPGYTF
15,-,TRBJ2-7,TRBV7-6,CASTGGQGPSYEQYF
14,-,TRBJ2-1,TRBV28,CASRGSGAGNEQFF
14,few,TRBJ2-2,TRBV19,CASFSGPRPGELFF
13,few,TRBJ2-5,TRBV6-6,CASTREVQETQYF
13,-,TRBJ1-1,TRBV7-9,CASSVAGTVEAFF
15,few,TRBJ1-3,TRBV13,CASSYGTGKGNTIYF
13,-,TRBJ2-3,TRBV13,CASSIAGTDTQYF
12,-,TRBJ1-3,TRBV28,CASSLIGNTIYF
16,-,TRBJ2-3,TRBV7-9,CASSPGDRGSGDTQYF
13,few,TRBJ2-7,TRBV27,CASRGQEVYEQYF
12,many,TRBJ2-2,TRBV27,CASSHYTGELFF
18,few,TRBJ2-1,TRBV10-3,CAISGRLGGDGSYNEQFF
15,few,TRBJ2-3,TRBV7-9,CASSSTSGATDTQYF
14,-,TRBJ2-1,TRBV11-3,CASSRDGGEGEQFF
16,-,TRBJ1-2,TRBV7-9,CASSFGGGGADYGYTF